The next 30 T cell receptor beta chains were all read from a single sample in a study of blood T cells in healthy people across ages. Primed by a sample-barcoded 5' primer and a J-beta primer mix, a second PCR proceeded for about 7 to 11 cycles. From the 5' RACE reads, TCRdb called clonotypes with MiXCR, one entry per CDR3 protein. The table records about 1,500,000 distinct CDR3 sequences, 28% of them present only once. Sample: blood. All receptors come from a woman in her twenties or thirties in good health.

This clonotype was observed a handful of times. The chain combines TRBV20-1 with TRBJ2-1, with a possible D match to TRBD1 (6 bases). The CDR3 is made up of 14 amino acids. The germline V gene has CDR1 DFQATT and CDR2 SNEGSKA (reference sequence). Trimming took 6 bases from V and 7 from J, leaving 19 bases between them. CDR3 residues: CSAPKAGARNEQFF. CDR3 bases: TGCAGTGCGCCAAAGGCAGGGGCGAGGAATGAGCAGTTCTTC.

The chain combines TRBV5-6 with TRBJ1-4, with 7 bases lining up with TRBD1. CDR3 length: 16 residues. Trimming removed 3 bases from V and 8 bases from J; junction bases left unmatched: 13. Germline lookup yields CDR1 SGHDT and CDR2 YYEEEE. The chain's CDR3 is CASSSTLQGQREKLFF. The CDR3, as DNA: TGTGCCAGCAGCTCTACCTTACAGGGACAGAGGGAAAAACTGTTTTTT.

The CDR3: CASSLLGETLNYGYTF. CDR3 bases: TGTGCCAGCAGTTTATTAGGGGAGACTCTTAACTATGGCTACACCTTC. The chain uses TRBV28 and TRBJ1-2; weak D call: TRBD1 (5 bases). Germline assignment: CDR1 MDHEN and CDR2 SYDVKM. V was trimmed by 1 base and J by 1 base, leaving 13 bases between them. The CDR3 loop spans 16 amino acids.

This chain links TRBV7-9 with TRBJ2-6; possible D gene TRBD1, 6 bases. The V end lost 5 bases, the J end lost 0 bases, and 14 bases lay between the germline ends. This CDR3 is 17 amino acids long. Germline CDR1 and CDR2: SEHNR and FQNEAQ (reference sequence). CDR3 region: CASSPWDTLSGANVLTF. The CDR3 DNA is TGTGCCAGCAGCCCGTGGGACACCCTCTCTGGGGCCAACGTCCTGACTTTC.

This sequence joins TRBV5-1 and TRBJ2-1, with TRBD2 as a possible D gene (6 bases). The CDR3 has 16 amino acids. V was cut by 0 bases and J by 5 bases, with 15 bases left in between. CDR1 and CDR2 (germline): SGHRS, YFSETQ. The CDR3 DNA is TGCGCCAGCAGCTTGGGCGTGCGGGGCCCGAACAATGAGCAGTTCTTC. It translates to CASSLGVRGPNNEQFF.

This clonotype was observed at least ten times. The chain combines TRBV20-1 with TRBJ2-5; TRBD1 matches at 8 bases. There are 14 residues in the CDR3. CDR1 is DFQATT and CDR2 is SNEGSKA in the germline V gene (reference sequence). The J segment lost 5 bases and the V segment lost 5 bases, leaving 10 bases of the junction unmatched. CDR3 in DNA: TGCAGTGCTCCTACGACAGGGGATACGGAGACCCAGTACTTC. Protein: CSAPTTGDTETQYF.

There are many counts of this clonotype. The chain employs TRBV27 and TRBJ2-7; a weak D match, TRBD1 (5 bases). CDR1 and CDR2 (germline): MNHEY, SMNVEV (reference sequence). This CDR3 is built from 17 residues. The germline V and J ends were trimmed by 2 bases and 0 bases, with 17 bases remaining between them. CDR3 coding DNA: TGTGCCAGCAGTTTAACGAATCAGGGTAAATACTCCTACGAGCAGTACTTC. Its translation is CASSLTNQGKYSYEQYF.

This clonotype was seen only a few times. V is TRBV9 and J is TRBJ1-1; TRBD1 matches 8 bases. The CDR3 contains 13 residues. Germline loops: CDR1 SGDLS, CDR2 YYNGEE. Unmatched junction bases numbered 1, after V lost 2 bases and J lost 4 bases. CDR3 protein: CASSVGTGTEAFF. Here the CDR3 DNA reads TGTGCCAGCAGCGTCGGGACAGGCACTGAAGCTTTCTTT.

The chain is built from TRBV7-3 and TRBJ2-2; possible D gene TRBD2, 5 bases. Germline CDR1 SGHTA, CDR2 FQGTGA. Trimming took off 3 bases at V and 7 bases at J, with 12 bases between the two ends. CDR3 size: 14 residues. Here the CDR3 DNA reads TGTGCCAGCAGCTTGCTAGCAAATGGCGGGGAGCTGTTTTTT. Translated: CASSLLANGGELFF.

The chain recombines TRBV5-1 with TRBJ2-7; D ambiguous. The germline V gene has CDR1 SGHRS and CDR2 YFSETQ. The CDR3 consists of 14 residues. Between the trimmed V and J ends, which lost 1 base and 2 bases, there was a span of 10 bases. The DNA of the CDR3 is TGCGCCAGCAGCTTGAAAGGGCAGGCCTACGAGCAGTACTTC. Protein: CASSLKGQAYEQYF.

This clonotype was counted many times. The chain has TRBV7-2 and TRBJ1-1; D is unresolved. Trimming removed 5 bases from V and 1 base from J, with 5 bases in between. Germline V gene sequence: CDR1 SGHTA, CDR2 FQGNSA. This CDR3 is built from 12 residues. CDR3 in DNA: TGTGCCAGCAGCCACCCGAACACTGAAGCTTTCTTT. Its protein is CASSHPNTEAFF. The whole variable domain, remainder taken from reference TRBV7-2 and TRBJ1-1, is GAGVSQSPSNKVTEKGKDVELRCDPISGHTALYWYRQSLGQGLEFLIYFQGNSAPDKSGLPSDRFSAERTGGSVSTLTIQRTQQEDSAVYLCASSHPNTEAFFGQGTRLTVV.

The chain joins TRBV7-2 to TRBJ1-2, with a tentative D call TRBD1 (6 bases). V was shortened by 1 base and J by 6 bases, with 12 bases between the two germline ends. The CDR3 loop spans 14 amino acids. Germline V CDR1 and CDR2: SGHTA, FQGNSA. The CDR3 loop reads CASSLDGQGNGYTF. CDR3 DNA: TGTGCCAGCAGCTTAGATGGGCAGGGGAATGGCTACACCTTC.

About this clonotype itself: A junction boundary mismatches the germline segment, possibly from a read error. The V call is TRBV7-2, the J call TRBJ2-7; D remains unclear. Germline V CDR1 and CDR2: SGHTA, FQGNSA. The CDR3 sequence is 14 residues long. CDR3 DNA: TGTGCCAGCAGCTTAGATTCCAATTCCTACGAGCAGCACTTC. It encodes CASSLDSNSYEQHF. Full variable domain (missing parts from reference TRBV7-2 and TRBJ2-7): GAGVSQSPSNKVTEKGKDVELRCDPISGHTALYWYRQSLGQGLEFLIYFQGNSAPDKSGLPSDRFSAERTGGSVSTLTIQRTQQEDSAVYLCASSLDSNSYEQHFGPGTRLTVT.

Only a few counts were recorded for this clonotype. An end of the junction does not agree with germline; a read error may underlie this. The CDR3 protein is CAGSLFQDTHPLHF. The CDR3 DNA is TGTGCCGGCAGCTTATTCCAGGACACTCACCCCCTCCACTTT. The chain carries TRBV7-9 and TRBJ1-6; the D gene is possibly TRBD1 (5 bases). The CDR3 covers 14 residues. The germline V gene has CDR1 SEHNR and CDR2 FQNEAQ (reference sequence). The full variable domain, with the rest looked up from reference TRBV7-9 and TRBJ1-6, is DTGVSQNPRHKITKRGQNVTFRCDPISEHNRLYWYRQTLGQGPEFLTYFQNEAQLEKSRLLSDRFSAERPKGSFSTLEIQRTEQGDSAMYLCAGSLFQDTHPLHFGNGTRLTVT.

V gene TRBV5-1 combines with J gene TRBJ2-5; 7 bases match TRBD1. J was trimmed by 5 bases and V by 9 bases; bases with no gene match: 10. The CDR3 length is 13 residues. CDR1 SGHRS and CDR2 YFSETQ come from the germline V gene. The CDR3 is CATTGTVGETQYF. In nucleotides, the CDR3 is TGCGCCACCACCGGGACAGTAGGGGAGACCCAGTACTTC.

Concerning this clonotype itself: Possible read error: a much larger clone is one base away. This chain uses TRBV29-1 with TRBJ1-2; 7 bases agree with TRBD1. Germline V gene sequence: CDR1 SQVTM, CDR2 ANQGSEA. This CDR3 region has 13 residues. CDR3 residues: CCVRDRGLYGYTF. The DNA for the CDR3 is TGCTGCGTTCGGGACAGAGGTCTCTATGGCTACACCTTC.

This clonotype was seen a few times. The chain is built from TRBV7-2 and TRBJ2-1, with D uncertain. Per the germline V gene, CDR1 is SGHTA and CDR2 is FQGNSA. The CDR3 spans 11 residues. V dropped 5 bases and J dropped 8 bases, with 7 bases sitting between them. The DNA for the CDR3 is TGTGCCAGCAGCAAAAGCTATGAGCAGTTCTTC. Its protein is CASSKSYEQFF. Drawing the rest from reference TRBV7-2 and TRBJ2-1, the complete variable domain is GAGVSQSPSNKVTEKGKDVELRCDPISGHTALYWYRQSLGQGLEFLIYFQGNSAPDKSGLPSDRFSAERTGGSVSTLTIQRTQQEDSAVYLCASSKSYEQFFGPGTRLTVL.

This clonotype turned up a few times. This chain connects TRBV6-2 or TRBV6-3 to TRBJ2-3; no clear D. Trimming shortened V by 0 bases and J by 0 bases, and 13 bases separated the two germline ends. The CDR3 length is 17 residues. Germline V lookup: CDR1 MNHEY, CDR2 SVGEGT. The chain's CDR3 is CASSYSMWLGSTDTQYF. For the CDR3, the DNA is TGTGCCAGCAGTTACTCCATGTGGCTCGGAAGCACAGATACGCAGTATTTT.

This clonotype was observed a few times. The chain joins TRBV5-1 to TRBJ2-1; TRBD2 matches at 14 bases. The CDR3 sequence is 20 residues long. Germline V gene lookup returns CDR1 SGHRS and CDR2 YFSETQ. With 4 bases clipped from V and 0 bases from J, the junction kept 12 bases outside the gene matches. In nucleotides, the CDR3 is TGCGCCAGCAGCCGGCAGACTAGCGGGAGGGTCCGCTTCTCCTACAATGAGCAGTTCTTC. This gives the protein CASSRQTSGRVRFSYNEQFF.

The chain employs TRBV29-1 and TRBJ2-1; TRBD2 matches 12 bases. After removal of 2 bases from V and 14 bases from J, the junction contained 4 bases not matched to a gene. The germline V gene encodes CDR1 SQVTM and CDR2 ANQGSEA. The CDR3 consists of 12 residues. The CDR3 loop is CSVEPSGRGKFF. CDR3 nucleotides: TGCAGCGTTGAACCTAGCGGGAGGGGGAAGTTCTTC.

This clonotype was seen more than once but under ten times. The chain links TRBV15 to TRBJ1-5; 12 bases line up with TRBD1. The germline gives CDR1 LNHNV, CDR2 YYDKDF (reference sequence). V lost 5 bases, J lost 5 bases, and 7 bases stayed unmatched. The CDR3 contains 16 residues. CDR3 amino acids: CATSGQGTGGYQPQHF. CDR3 in DNA: TGTGCCACCAGCGGCCAGGGGACAGGGGGCTATCAGCCCCAGCATTTT.

The V and J genes are TRBV20-1 and TRBJ1-6, with D possibly matching TRBD1 (5 bases). The germline CDR1 and CDR2 sequences are DFQATT and SNEGSKA (reference sequence). The CDR3 consists of 13 residues. V was clipped by 6 bases and J by 5 bases, with 11 bases between them. The CDR3 loop reads CSAHDRDNSPLHF. As DNA, the CDR3 is TGCAGTGCCCACGACAGAGATAATTCACCCCTCCACTTT.

This clonotype was recorded a few times. The V call is TRBV7-9, the J call TRBJ1-6; TRBD1 agrees at 9 bases. V was pared by 8 bases and J by 8 bases, with 4 bases of the junction left unmatched. The CDR3 length is 13 residues. Germline CDR1 and CDR2: SEHNR and FQNEAQ (reference sequence). The CDR3 nucleotides read TGTGCCAGCCTGGGACAGGGTGATTCACCCCTCCACTTT. Its protein is CASLGQGDSPLHF.

The gene calls are TRBV2 and TRBJ1-5; 7 nucleotides align to TRBD1. Trimming removed 5 bases from V and 1 base from J; junction bases left unmatched: 11. The germline V gene has CDR1 SNHLY and CDR2 FYNNEI. The CDR3 runs 17 residues. The CDR3 loop is CASSSPKVTGSNQPQHF. The CDR3 nucleotides read TGTGCCAGCAGTTCACCCAAGGTGACAGGGAGCAATCAGCCCCAGCATTTT.

A word on this clonotype: This may be a read error: a much more frequent sequence differs by one nucleotide. The chain employs TRBV20-1 and TRBJ2-5, with D possibly matching TRBD2 (5 bases). Germline loops: CDR1 DFQATT, CDR2 SNEGSKA (reference sequence). The CDR3 contains 14 residues. The CDR3 sequence is CSVRDKRSGETQYF. CDR3 DNA sequence: TGCAGTGTTAGAGATAAACGATCGGGGGAGACCCAGTACTTC.

This clonotype was detected ten times or more. The chain carries TRBV9 and TRBJ1-2, with D possibly matching TRBD1 (6 bases). The length of the CDR3 is 14 residues. The germline V and J ends were trimmed by 7 bases and 6 bases, with 19 bases remaining between them. Looked up from germline, CDR1 is SGDLS and CDR2 is YYNGEE. The chain's CDR3 is CASGRTVGGDGYTF. The CDR3 region has the DNA TGTGCCAGCGGACGAACGGTCGGGGGCGATGGCTACACCTTC.

The J gene is TRBJ2-3, the V gene TRBV20-1, with 9 positions matching TRBD2. The germline V gene encodes CDR1 DFQATT and CDR2 SNEGSKA (reference sequence). This CDR3 is built from 14 residues. Trimming removed 4 bases from V and 3 bases from J; junction bases left unmatched: 5. The CDR3 protein is CSAKRGAITDTQYF. CDR3 DNA: TGCAGTGCTAAGCGGGGGGCGATTACAGATACGCAGTATTTT.

Notes on this clonotype: Germline is not matched at one junction end, which may reflect a read error. V and J are TRBV9 and TRBJ2-7, with a weak D call TRBD1 (7 bases). Germline V gene lookup returns CDR1 SGDLS and CDR2 YYNGEE. The CDR3 runs to 14 residues. CDR3 region: CACSVGGGTYEQYF. The CDR3 DNA reads as TGTGCCTGCAGCGTAGGAGGGGGCACCTACGAGCAGTACTTC.

This chain joins TRBV20-1 and TRBJ2-1; D possibly corresponds to TRBD2 (6 bases). The CDR3 spans 14 residues. CDR1 DFQATT and CDR2 SNEGSKA come from the germline V gene (reference sequence). The V end was cut by 5 bases, the J end by 8 bases, with 19 bases between. The CDR3, as DNA: TGCAGTGCTCCCAACCCCGGGAGTCGAGATGAGCAGTTCTTC. It specifies CSAPNPGSRDEQFF.

The CDR3 loop is CASSPPQDKAKNIQYF. CDR3 DNA: TGTGCCAGCAGCCCACCCCAGGACAAGGCCAAAAACATTCAGTACTTC. The chain combines TRBV7-9 with TRBJ2-4; TRBD1 might be the D (5 bases). This CDR3 spans 16 amino acids. CDR1 and CDR2 from the germline V gene are SEHNR and FQNEAQ (reference sequence). Trimming took off 5 bases at V and 1 base at J, with 15 bases between the two ends.